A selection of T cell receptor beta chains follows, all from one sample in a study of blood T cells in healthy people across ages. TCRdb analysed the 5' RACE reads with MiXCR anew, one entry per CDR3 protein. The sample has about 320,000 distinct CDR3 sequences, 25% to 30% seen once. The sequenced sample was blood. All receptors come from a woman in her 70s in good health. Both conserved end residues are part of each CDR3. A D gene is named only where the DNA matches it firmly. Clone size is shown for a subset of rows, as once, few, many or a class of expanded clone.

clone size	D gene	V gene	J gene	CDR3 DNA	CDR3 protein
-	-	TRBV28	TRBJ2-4	TGTGCCAGCAGTTTATCCGGTGCGAGGCTAGCCAAAAACATTCAGTACTTC	CASSLSGARLAKNIQYF
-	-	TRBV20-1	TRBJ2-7	TGCAGTGCTTCTTTACCGAGAGGCTTCTACGAGCAGTACTTC	CSASLPRGFYEQYF
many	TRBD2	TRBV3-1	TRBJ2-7	TGTGCCAGCAGCCAAGATCAGCTAGCGGACTCAAAGTACTTC	CASSQDQLADSKYF
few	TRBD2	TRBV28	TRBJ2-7	TGTGCCAGCAGTTCGGGACTAGTCTACGAGCAGTACTTC	CASSSGLVYEQYF
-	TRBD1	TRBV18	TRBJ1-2	TGTGCCAGCTCACCTGAGGGACAGGGAACCTACTACACCTTC	CASSPEGQGTYYTF
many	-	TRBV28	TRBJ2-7	TGTGCCAGCAGTATATCAACCTACGAGCAGTACTTC	CASSISTYEQYF
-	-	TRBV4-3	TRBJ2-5	TGCGCCAGCAGCCCCACTACGGACAGCCAAGAGACCCAGTACTTC	CASSPTTDSQETQYF
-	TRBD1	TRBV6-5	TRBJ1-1	TGTGCCAGCAGTTACCCCGGGACAGGAGAAGCTTTCTTT	CASSYPGTGEAFF
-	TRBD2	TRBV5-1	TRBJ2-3	TGCGCCAGCAGCTTGCTATCTAGCGGGTTAACGGGAGATACGCAGTATTTT	CASSLLSSGLTGDTQYF
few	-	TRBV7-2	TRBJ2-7	TGTGCCAGCAGCCCGGGACTTTTATTGAGCTCCTACGAGCAGTACTTC	CASSPGLLLSSYEQYF
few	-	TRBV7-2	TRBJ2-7	TGTGCCGGCAGCTTAAATAGGAAATACGAGCAGTACTTC	CAGSLNRKYEQYF
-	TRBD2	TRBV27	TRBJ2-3	TGTGCCAGCAACTTAGGGCTAGCGGGAGCTACGCAGTATTTT	CASNLGLAGATQYF
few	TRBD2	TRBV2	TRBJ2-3	TGTGCCAGCAAGATCACTAGCGGTAGCACAGATACGCAGTATTTT	CASKITSGSTDTQYF
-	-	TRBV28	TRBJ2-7	TGTGCCAGCAAGCCCCCGGGGATCTACGAGCAGTACTTC	CASKPPGIYEQYF
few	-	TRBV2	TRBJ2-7	TGTGCCAGTAAGCATGGGGGCGAAGGAATGGAGCAGTACTTC	CASKHGGEGMEQYF
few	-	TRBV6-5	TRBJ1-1	TGTGCCAGCAGGAGGAACACTGAAGCTTTCTTT	CASRRNTEAFF
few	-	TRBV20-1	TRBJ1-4	TGCAGTGCTGAGGTCCGCCATGAAAAACTGTTTTTT	CSAEVRHEKLFF
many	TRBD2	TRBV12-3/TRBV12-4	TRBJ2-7	TGTGCCAGCAGCCGGGGACTAGCGGGAGGTTTGGGCGAGCAGTACTTC	CASSRGLAGGLGEQYF
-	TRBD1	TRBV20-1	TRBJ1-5	TGCAGTGCTACAGGGGGCAAGGGCAATCAGCCCCAGCATTTT	CSATGGKGNQPQHF
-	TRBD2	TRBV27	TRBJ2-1	TGTGCCAGCAGTTCCCCTAGCGGGAGGGCCTCCTACAATGAGCAGTTCTTC	CASSSPSGRASYNEQFF
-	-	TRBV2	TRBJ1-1	TGTGCCAGCAGTAGGAAACAGAACACTGAAGCTTTCTTT	CASSRKQNTEAFF
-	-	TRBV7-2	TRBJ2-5	TGTGCCAGCAGCTTAGGGGCTTCCCAGGAGTACTTC	CASSLGASQEYF
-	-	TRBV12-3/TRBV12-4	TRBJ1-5	TGTGCCAGCAGTGAGCTGAATCAGCCCCAGCATTTT	CASSELNQPQHF
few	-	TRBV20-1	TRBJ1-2	TGCAGTGCTAGTCACGGGGGTGGCGGCTACACCTTC	CSASHGGGGYTF
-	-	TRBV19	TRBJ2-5	TGTGCCAGTCGTGAGAATGGACAGCTAAGGGGAGAGACCCAGTACTTC	CASRENGQLRGETQYF
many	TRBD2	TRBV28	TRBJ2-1	TGTGCCAGCAGTCCCGGACTAGCGGGAATCAATGAGCAGTTCTTC	CASSPGLAGINEQFF
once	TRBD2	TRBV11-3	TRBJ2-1	TGTGCCAGCAGCTTGGGACTAGTAAGCAATGAGCAGTTCTTC	CASSLGLVSNEQFF
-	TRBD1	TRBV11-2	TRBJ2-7	TGTGCCAGCAGGGGAACCGGGACAGCCTACTACGAGCAGTACTTC	CASRGTGTAYYEQYF
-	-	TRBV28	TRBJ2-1	TGTGCCAGCAGTTTAACAGTCCCCAATGAGCAGTTCTTC	CASSLTVPNEQFF
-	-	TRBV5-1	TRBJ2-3	TGCGCCAGCAGCACCCAGACAGATACGCAGTATTTT	CASSTQTDTQYF
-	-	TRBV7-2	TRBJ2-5	TGTGCCAGCAGCTTGGAGGGTTTCAAAGAGACCCAGTACTTC	CASSLEGFKETQYF
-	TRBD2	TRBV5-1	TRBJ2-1	TGCGCCAGCAGCTTGTACGGGAGGGCCGATAATGAGCAGTTCTTC	CASSLYGRADNEQFF
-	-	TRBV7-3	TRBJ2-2	TGTGCCAGCCGGCTAGGGCTATCGAACACCGGGGAGCTGTTTTTT	CASRLGLSNTGELFF
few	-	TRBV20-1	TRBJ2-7	TGCAGTGCTAGCCTTTGGTCCGGGGCCTACGAGCAGTACTTC	CSASLWSGAYEQYF
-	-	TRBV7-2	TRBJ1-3	TGTGCCAGCAGCTTCCGAGGCACACGGGGGGGCGGAAACACCATATATTTT	CASSFRGTRGGGNTIYF
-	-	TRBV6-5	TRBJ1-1	TGTGCCAGCAGTGGCACACCGAGGGGAACTGAAGCTTTCTTT	CASSGTPRGTEAFF
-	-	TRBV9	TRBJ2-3	TGTGCCAGCAGCGCTCCCTCTAGGGGGGGTGAAACAGATACGCAGTATTTT	CASSAPSRGGETDTQYF
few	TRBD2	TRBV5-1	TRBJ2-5	TGCGCCAGCAGCTTGGGGGGACTAGCGGGACAGGAGGCCCAGTACTTC	CASSLGGLAGQEAQYF
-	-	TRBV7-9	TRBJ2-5	TGTGCCAGCAGCTTAGAGGGAAATAGCGGTCTTCAAGAGACCCAGTACTTC	CASSLEGNSGLQETQYF
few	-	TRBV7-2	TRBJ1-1	TGTGCCACCATGTTTGGGCAGGGCACTGAAGCTTTCTTT	CATMFGQGTEAFF
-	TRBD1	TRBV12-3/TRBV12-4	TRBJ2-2	TGTGCCAGCAGGAGGACAGGGGCTGACACCGGGGAGCTGTTTTTT	CASRRTGADTGELFF
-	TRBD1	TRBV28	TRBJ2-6	TGTGCCAGCAGGGTCACAGGGGCTGGGGCCAACGTCCTGACTTTC	CASRVTGAGANVLTF
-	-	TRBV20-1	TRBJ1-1	TGCAGTGCCAGGGAAGCAGTTCCTTCCAATATGAACACTGAAGCCTTCTTT	CSAREAVPSNMNTEAFF
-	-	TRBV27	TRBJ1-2	TGTGCCAGTGGAGCAACAGCGACCTATGGCTACACCTTC	CASGATATYGYTF
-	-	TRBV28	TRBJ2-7	TGTGCCAGCAGTTCCTCTAGTACTTGGGGCTCCTACGAGCAGTACTTC	CASSSSSTWGSYEQYF
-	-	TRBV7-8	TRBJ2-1	TGTGCCAGCGTCGGAGTATGGGGCAATGAGCAGTTCTTC	CASVGVWGNEQFF
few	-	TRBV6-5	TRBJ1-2	TGTGCCAGCAGATCCGCCGGGGGCGCCGGCTACACCTTC	CASRSAGGAGYTF
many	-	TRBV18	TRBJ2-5	TGTGCCAGCTCACGTCAGTTGGAGACCCAGTACTTC	CASSRQLETQYF
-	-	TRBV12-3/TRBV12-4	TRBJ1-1	TGTGCCAGCAGTTTTTACAGTTTGAACACTGAAGCTTTCTTT	CASSFYSLNTEAFF
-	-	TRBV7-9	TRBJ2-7	TGTGCCAGCAGGGCCGGGACTGGCTACGAGCAGTACTTC	CASRAGTGYEQYF
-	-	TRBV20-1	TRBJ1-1	TGCAGTGCTAGTTTGGTGGCGAACACTGAAGCTTTCTTT	CSASLVANTEAFF
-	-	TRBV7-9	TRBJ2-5	TGTGCCAGCAGCCCGGGACGGGAAGAGACCCAGTACTTC	CASSPGREETQYF
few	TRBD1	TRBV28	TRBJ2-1	TGTGCCAGCAGTGCCGGGACAGGGTCAATCAATGAGCAGTTCTTC	CASSAGTGSINEQFF
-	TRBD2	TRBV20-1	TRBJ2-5	TGCAGTGCTTCAATAGCGGGAGGGAAGGAGACCCAGTACTTC	CSASIAGGKETQYF
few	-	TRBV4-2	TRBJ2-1	TGTGCCAGCAGCCAAGAGAGCGGCAGGTACAATGAGCAGTTCTTC	CASSQESGRYNEQFF
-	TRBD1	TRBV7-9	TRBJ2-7	TGTGCCAGCAGTGACATCCGGGACAGCTACGAGCAGTACTTC	CASSDIRDSYEQYF
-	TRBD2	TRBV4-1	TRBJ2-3	TGCGCCAGCAGCCGGACTAGCGGGAGATCTGATACGCAGTATTTT	CASSRTSGRSDTQYF
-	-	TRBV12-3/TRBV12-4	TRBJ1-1	TGTGCCAGCAGTCGCAGGGAAAGCATTGAAGCTTTCTTT	CASSRRESIEAFF
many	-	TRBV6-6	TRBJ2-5	TGTGCCAGCAGGAGACAAGAGACCCAGTACTTC	CASRRQETQYF